The 26 T cell receptor beta chains below all came from one sample that was sequenced in a study of cytomegalovirus exposure and HLA in healthy donors. PCR was performed using 60 Vbeta and 13 Jbeta primers. Produced via immunoSEQ multiplex PCR; TCRdb's table is partial and in-frame only. The sample totals 150,000 to 250,000 clones. Sequencing was carried out using PBMCs. The receptors shown here come from a boy younger than 18 in good health and CMV-seronegative.

The chain carries TRBV19 and TRBJ2-2; 9 bases agree with TRBD2. Trimming took 3 bases from V and 0 from J; bases not matched to a gene: 5. This CDR3 spans 17 amino acids. Germline assignment: CDR1 LNHDA and CDR2 SQIVND (reference sequence). CDR3 sequence: CASSIHQRGANTGELFF. The CDR3 nucleotides read TGTGCCAGTAGTATTCACCAGCGGGGGGCGAACACCGGGGAGCTGTTTTTT.

The chain couples TRBV18 to TRBJ2-5; 9 nucleotides align to TRBD2. The V and J ends lost 1 base and 4 bases, in that order; junction bases with no gene match: 7. The CDR3 totals 16 residues. Looked up from germline, CDR1 is KGHSH and CDR2 is LQKENI. The CDR3 coding sequence is TGTGCCAGCTCACCACGGGCTAGCGGGGAGGCAGAGACCCAGTACTTC. This gives the protein CASSPRASGEAETQYF.

The chain carries TRBV27 and TRBJ1-1, with D possibly TRBD1 on 5 matching bases. The CDR3 contains 13 residues. Germline CDR1 and CDR2: MNHEY and SMNVEV (reference sequence). Trimming removed 6 bases from V and 4 bases from J, with 12 bases in between. In nucleotides, the CDR3 is TGTGCCAGCAGGGCCGGGAGGGGCACTGAAGCTTTCTTT. Amino acid sequence: CASRAGRGTEAFF.

The chain links TRBV2 to TRBJ2-2; possibly TRBD1 for D (6 bases). The CDR3 is 15 residues long. Germline CDR1 SNHLY, CDR2 FYNNEI. V was clipped by 6 bases and J by 4 bases, with 15 bases between them. The CDR3 reads CASRGQGRSTGELFF. The CDR3 region has the DNA TGTGCCAGCAGGGGGCAGGGGAGATCCACCGGGGAGCTGTTTTTT.

The chain recombines TRBV7-9 with TRBJ2-3, with D maybe TRBD2 (7 bases). CDR1 and CDR2 (germline): SEHNR, FQNEAQ (reference sequence). V shed 5 bases and J shed 2 bases, with 17 bases lying between them. The CDR3 consists of 16 residues. DNA of the CDR3: TGTGCCAGCAGCCTGCCTCGGCGGGGGCCCACAGATACGCAGTATTTT. Its protein product is CASSLPRRGPTDTQYF.

The chain carries TRBV5-1 and TRBJ2-7; D is perhaps TRBD2 (5 bases). From germline, CDR1 is SGHRS and CDR2 YFSETQ. V lost 4 bases and J 5 bases, leaving 7 bases between the germline ends. The CDR3 length is 11 residues. CDR3 in DNA: TGCGCCAGCAGCGGAGGACACGAGCAGTACTTC. Amino acid sequence: CASSGGHEQYF.

The chain joins TRBV9 to TRBJ2-7; TRBD1 matches at 8 bases. Per germline, CDR1 SGDLS and CDR2 YYNGEE. Unmatched junction bases numbered 6, after V lost 0 bases and J lost 4 bases. The CDR3 is 15 amino acids. The CDR3: CASSVGPGGAYEQYF. The CDR3 DNA sequence: TGTGCCAGCAGCGTAGGCCCAGGGGGCGCTTACGAGCAGTACTTC. The full variable domain, rest sourced from reference TRBV9 and TRBJ2-7, is DSGVTQTPKHLITATGQRVTLRCSPRSGDLSVYWYQQSLDQGLQFLIQYYNGEERAKGNILERFSAQQFPDLHSELNLSSLELGDSALYFCASSVGPGGAYEQYFGPGTRLTVT.

The genes are TRBV19 and TRBJ2-6; D not certain. Trimming removed 6 bases at V and 2 bases at J, with 17 bases between. From germline, CDR1 is LNHDA and CDR2 SQIVND (reference sequence). The CDR3 totals 17 residues. CDR3 sequence reads: CASSPNSGLAGANVLTF. In DNA, the CDR3 is TGTGCCAGTAGCCCTAACTCGGGTCTAGCTGGGGCCAACGTCCTGACTTTC. The full variable domain, its missing parts supplied by reference TRBV19 and TRBJ2-6, is DGGITQSPKYLFRKEGQNVTLSCEQNLNHDAMYWYRQDPGQGLRLIYYSQIVNDFQKGDIAEGYSVSREKKESFPLTVTSAQKNPTAFYLCASSPNSGLAGANVLTFGAGSRLTVL.

The chain carries TRBV9 and TRBJ2-2; 8 bases are a match to TRBD2. J lost 8 bases, V lost 0 bases, and 9 bases had no gene match. This CDR3 contains 16 residues. CDR1 and CDR2 from the germline V gene are SGDLS and YYNGEE. In DNA form, the CDR3 reads TGTGCCAGCAGCGTAGACTTGAGGACTAGCCAAGGGGAGCTGTTTTTT. Protein: CASSVDLRTSQGELFF.

V gene TRBV2 combines with J gene TRBJ2-1; TRBD1 matches at 9 bases. V shed 6 bases and J 4 bases; nucleotides not matched to a gene: 4. In germline, CDR1 is SNHLY, CDR2 FYNNEI. The length of the CDR3 is 14 residues. The CDR3 coding sequence is TGTGCCAGCAGCCCCGGGACAGGGTACAATGAGCAGTTCTTC. It specifies CASSPGTGYNEQFF.

The chain couples TRBV9 to TRBJ1-3, with 10 bases identical to TRBD1. The V and J ends lost 3 bases and 0 bases, in that order; junction bases with no gene match: 15. The CDR3 length is 20 residues. Germline assignment: CDR1 SGDLS and CDR2 YYNGEE. The DNA of the CDR3 is TGTGCCAGCAGCGGACAGAGGGGGGGGACAGGGGTTAGCTCTGGAAACACCATATATTTT. Amino acids: CASSGQRGGTGVSSGNTIYF.

The chain is built from TRBV5-8 and TRBJ1-5, with 9 positions matching TRBD1. V shed 4 bases, J shed 3 bases, and the junction held 5 bases outside the gene matches. Germline-derived CDR1 and CDR2 are SGHTS and YDEGEE. The CDR3 totals 15 residues. The CDR3 loop is CASSRDRGTNQPQHF. CDR3 sequence (DNA): TGTGCCAGCAGCCGTGACAGGGGGACCAATCAGCCCCAGCATTTT.

The chain is built from TRBV18 and TRBJ1-1, with D possibly TRBD1 on 5 matching bases. CDR1 is KGHSH and CDR2 is LQKENI in the germline V gene. V lost 3 bases and J 4 bases, leaving 12 bases between the germline ends. The CDR3 has 14 residues. The CDR3 here is CASSPLQDSTEAFF. Written as DNA, the CDR3 is TGTGCCAGCTCACCGCTACAGGATTCCACTGAAGCTTTCTTT.

This chain connects TRBV18 to TRBJ2-1, with D possibly being TRBD2 (5 bases). V was trimmed by 2 bases and J by 0 bases, leaving 17 bases between them. The CDR3 loop spans 18 amino acids. Germline assignment: CDR1 KGHSH and CDR2 LQKENI. This CDR3 reads CASSPSSLSGSSYNEQFF. CDR3 nucleotide sequence: TGTGCCAGCTCACCATCATCTTTAAGCGGAAGCTCCTACAATGAGCAGTTCTTC.

The rearrangement joins TRBV5-5 to TRBJ1-2; a weak D match, TRBD1 (6 bases). V was cut by 3 bases and J by 2 bases, with 11 bases left in between. CDR3 length equals 14 residues. The germline V gene encodes CDR1 SGHKS and CDR2 YYEKEE (reference sequence). CDR3 bases: TGTGCCAGCAGCTCTATTAGGGGGAACTATGGCTACACCTTC. It yields the protein CASSSIRGNYGYTF. Full variable domain (rest looked up from reference TRBV5-5 and TRBJ1-2): DAGVTQSPTHLIKTRGQQVTLRCSPISGHKSVSWYQQVLGQGPQFIFQYYEKEERGRGNFPDRFSARQFPNYSSELNVNALLLGDSALYLCASSSIRGNYGYTFGSGTRLTVV.

As for this clone: The conserved phenylalanine or tryptophan is not found at the CDR3 terminus, so this likely reflects a read error. The J gene is TRBJ1-2, the V gene TRBV9, with TRBD1 matching over 9 bases. The ends lost 7 bases at V and 5 bases at J; junction bases unmatched: 6. The CDR3 totals 13 residues. Looked up from germline, CDR1 is SGDLS and CDR2 is YYNGEE. DNA for the CDR3: TGTGCCAGCGGAGGAGACAGGGGGTATGGCTACACCCTC. It specifies CASGGDRGYGYTL.

J is TRBJ1-4 and V is TRBV29-1; D is unresolved. This CDR3 comprises 15 residues. Germline CDR1 is SQVTM and CDR2 is ANQGSEA. The V and J ends lost 5 bases and 8 bases respectively, with 21 bases between them. The CDR3 nucleotides are TGCAGCGTTCAAAGGGTGGAGGGCAGGAAGGAAAAACTGTTTTTT. This encodes CSVQRVEGRKEKLFF.

The genes are TRBV4-1 and TRBJ1-5; tentatively, D is TRBD1 (5 bases). The germline V gene has CDR1 MGHRA and CDR2 YSYEKL. The V gene lost 4 bases and the J gene lost 4 bases, with 11 bases spanning the gap. CDR3 length: 14 residues. For the CDR3, the DNA is TGCGCCAGCAGCCGTAATCGGGGGAATCAGCCCCAGCATTTT. Translation: CASSRNRGNQPQHF.

As DNA, the CDR3 is TGCGCCAGCAGAGAAGATAGACAAAAGCCCCCGCCGGAGAACACCGGGGAGCTGTTTTTT. The encoded protein is CASREDRQKPPPENTGELFF. The rearrangement links TRBV10-1 to TRBJ2-2; no reliable D call. Germline assignment: CDR1 WNHNN and CDR2 SYGVQD (reference sequence). Trimming stripped 6 bases from V and 1 base from J, with 27 bases between. The CDR3 length is 20 residues.

V gene TRBV4-1 combines with J gene TRBJ2-1, with 11 bases lining up with TRBD2. CDR1 MGHRA and CDR2 YSYEKL come from the germline V gene. V trimming: 3 bases; J trimming: 6 bases; junction bases outside the gene matches: 4. This CDR3 contains 15 residues. CDR3 loop: CASSHLAGGPNEQFF. The CDR3 bases are TGCGCCAGCAGCCATCTAGCGGGGGGACCCAATGAGCAGTTCTTC.

The chain has TRBV2 and TRBJ1-6; D possibly corresponds to TRBD1 (5 bases). Germline lookup yields CDR1 SNHLY and CDR2 FYNNEI. The V end lost 7 bases, the J end lost 7 bases, and 11 bases lay between the germline ends. The CDR3 sequence is 13 residues long. CDR3 DNA sequence: TGTGCCAGCATGATAAGGGGCAATTCACCCCTCCACTTT. Translated: CASMIRGNSPLHF.

This chain uses TRBV6-5 with TRBJ1-2, with a tentative D call TRBD1 (6 bases). Between the trimmed V and J ends, which lost 8 bases and 4 bases, there was a span of 17 bases. This CDR3 comprises 14 residues. Germline loops: CDR1 MNHEY, CDR2 SVGAGI. Here the CDR3 reads CASFSGALSYGYTF. The DNA for the CDR3 is TGTGCCAGCTTTTCAGGGGCGCTTAGCTATGGCTACACCTTC.

The V and J genes are TRBV21-1 and TRBJ2-7; the table's D call, TRBD2, has no DNA check behind it. TRBV21-1 is shown as a pseudogene. The CDR3 length is 15 residues. This CDR3 is CASSARLAQAYEQYF. CDR3 DNA: TGTGCCAGCAGCGCGAGACTAGCACAGGCCTACGAGCAGTACTTC.

The J gene is TRBJ1-2, the V gene TRBV2; TRBD1 is a possible D gene (6 bases). The V gene lost 3 bases and the J gene lost 8 bases, with 10 bases spanning the gap. The germline gives CDR1 SNHLY, CDR2 FYNNEI. The CDR3 runs 12 residues. CDR3 in amino acids: CASSDGGGGYTF. In DNA, the CDR3 is TGTGCCAGCAGTGACGGGGGGGGCGGCTACACCTTC.

V and J are TRBV11-3 and TRBJ2-3; 11 positions agree with TRBD2. Trimming took 4 bases from V and 1 from J; bases not matched to a gene: 4. Germline V gene data show CDR1 as SGHNT and CDR2 as YENEEA. This CDR3 contains 16 residues. The chain's CDR3 is CASSSSGLAGTDTQYF. CDR3 nucleotides: TGTGCCAGCAGCTCGTCGGGACTAGCGGGCACAGATACGCAGTATTTT.

This chain connects TRBV15 to TRBJ1-5; 8 bases are shared with TRBD1. The germline gives CDR1 LNHNV, CDR2 YYDKDF (reference sequence). Trimming at V came to 4 bases and at J to 11 bases, leaving 19 bases not matched to a gene. The CDR3 covers 17 residues. As DNA, the CDR3 is TGTGCCACCAGCACTCAGACAGGGACAGGACCTTTGGGAGCCCAGCATTTT. It codes for CATSTQTGTGPLGAQHF. Full variable domain (remainder filled in from reference TRBV15 and TRBJ1-5): DAMVIQNPRYQVTQFGKPVTLSCSQTLNHNVMYWYQQKSSQAPKLLFHYYDKDFNNEADTPDNFQSRRPNTSFCFLDIRSPGLGDTAMYLCATSTQTGTGPLGAQHFGDGTRLSIL.